These T cell receptor beta chains were read from a single sample in a study of cytomegalovirus exposure and HLA in healthy donors. Here immunoSEQ multiplex PCR was the method, and the copy in TCRdb shows in-frame clones only, minus some. The profile shows some 130,000 clones, 76% of them singletons. Input material: PBMCs. The receptors come from a middle-aged man in good health and CMV-seronegative. Each CDR3 is given with its conserved first and last residue. A D gene is named only where the DNA matches it firmly. Clone size, where shown, is once, few, many, or a class for clones that have expanded.

V gene	J gene	clone size	D gene	CDR3 protein	CDR3 DNA
TRBV21-1	TRBJ2-3	-	-	CASSKGGKRGTLGSDTQYF	TGTGCCAGCAGCAAAGGTGGAAAGCGCGGGACCTTGGGATCAGATACGCAGTATTTT
TRBV7-9	TRBJ2-3	once	-	CASSSAWAGGTDTQYF	TGTGCCAGCAGCTCGGCGTGGGCAGGGGGCACAGATACGCAGTATTTT
TRBV27	TRBJ1-2	-	TRBD1	CASSSGQGAFGYTF	TGTGCCAGCAGTTCCGGACAGGGGGCTTTTGGCTACACCTTC
TRBV9	TRBJ2-7	-	TRBD1	CASSGTGDYEQYF	TGTGCCAGCAGCGGGACAGGGGACTACGAGCAGTACTTC
TRBV6-6	TRBJ2-1	-	-	CASSHRDIYNEQFF	TGTGCCAGCAGTCACCGGGACATCTACAATGAGCAGTTCTTC
TRBV6-5	TRBJ2-7	-	TRBD1	CASRGQGYEQYF	TGTGCCAGCAGGGGACAGGGCTACGAGCAGTACTTC
TRBV5-1	TRBJ2-2	-	-	CASSPRDSGYAGELFF	TGCGCCAGCAGCCCGAGGGACTCGGGTTACGCCGGGGAGCTGTTTTTT
TRBV7-2	TRBJ1-2	once	-	CASSPGQGYNYGYTF	TGTGCCAGCAGCCCCGGGCAGGGTTATAACTATGGCTACACCTTC
TRBV19	TRBJ1-1	-	-	CASMVYGLEAFF	TGTGCCAGTATGGTTTATGGACTTGAAGCTTTCTTT
TRBV4-3	TRBJ1-1	-	-	CASSQGEGLNTEAFF	TGCGCCAGCAGCCAAGGAGAGGGTCTGAACACTGAAGCTTTCTTT
TRBV29-1	TRBJ2-4	-	-	CSVAGTPGRKNIQYF	TGCAGCGTGGCCGGGACACCAGGCCGCAAAAACATTCAGTACTTC
TRBV5-6	TRBJ2-7	-	-	CASSYYSQRAYEQYF	TGTGCCAGCAGCTATTACTCCCAGAGGGCCTACGAGCAGTACTTC
TRBV6-1	TRBJ2-3	-	-	CASSEWGHAESTDTQYF	TGTGCCAGCAGCGAATGGGGACACGCCGAAAGCACAGATACGCAGTATTTT
TRBV5-1	TRBJ2-7	-	TRBD1	CASSPGQGIYSYEQYF	TGCGCCAGCAGCCCAGGACAGGGGATCTACTCCTACGAGCAGTACTTC
TRBV27	TRBJ1-4	once	TRBD1	CASSLAPGTGALRDEKLFF	TGTGCCAGCAGTTTGGCCCCCGGGACAGGGGCGTTACGGGATGAAAAACTGTTTTTT
TRBV11-3	TRBJ1-5	once	TRBD1	CATPGQGGGYSNQPQHF	TGTGCCACCCCGGGACAGGGGGGAGGGTATAGCAATCAGCCCCAGCATTTT
TRBV6-5	TRBJ2-5	-	-	CASSYGQGGSSETQYF	TGTGCCAGCAGTTATGGGCAGGGAGGAAGCTCGGAGACCCAGTACTTC
TRBV6-6	TRBJ2-7	-	TRBD2	CASNNGLAGVDEQYF	TGTGCCAGCAATAACGGACTAGCGGGAGTCGACGAGCAGTACTTC
TRBV5-4	TRBJ2-3	-	TRBD2	CASSPGTSGGLDQDTQYF	TGTGCCAGCAGCCCAGGGACTAGCGGGGGGCTGGACCAAGATACGCAGTATTTT
TRBV11-1	TRBJ2-7	-	TRBD1	CASSLRQGGEQYF	TGTGCCAGCAGCCTAAGACAGGGCGGCGAGCAGTACTTC
TRBV7-8	TRBJ2-2	-	TRBD1	CASSLAQGAQTGELFF	TGTGCCAGCAGCTTAGCACAGGGGGCGCAAACCGGGGAGCTGTTTTTT
TRBV11-3	TRBJ1-1	once	TRBD1	CASTLPPRGRGTEAFF	TGTGCCAGCACCCTCCCCCCCAGGGGGCGCGGCACTGAAGCTTTCTTT
TRBV7-2	TRBJ2-7	-	-	CASSPQDSLAYEQYF	TGTGCCAGCAGCCCGCAGGACTCCTTGGCTTACGAGCAGTACTTC
TRBV9	TRBJ1-4	-	-	CASSANPGTALFF	TGTGCCAGCAGCGCCAACCCAGGGACTGCACTGTTTTTT
TRBV30	TRBJ2-7	-	TRBD1	CAWREWGTGRYEQYF	TGTGCCTGGAGGGAATGGGGGACAGGGAGGTACGAGCAGTACTTC
TRBV6-1	TRBJ2-1	-	-	CASSELLSSHSEQFF	TGTGCCAGCAGTGAATTACTGTCATCTCACAGTGAGCAGTTCTTC
TRBV14	TRBJ1-1	once	TRBD1	CASSQDSATGRAFF	TGTGCCAGCAGCCAAGATAGCGCGACAGGGAGGGCTTTCTTT
TRBV7-9	TRBJ1-3	-	TRBD1	CASSLPALGQGGNTIYF	TGTGCCAGCAGCTTACCGGCCCTAGGACAGGGAGGAAACACCATATATTTT
TRBV5-1	TRBJ2-3	-	TRBD1	CASSLSPGQGADTQYF	TGCGCCAGCAGCTTGTCGCCAGGACAGGGGGCAGATACGCAGTATTTT
TRBV9	TRBJ1-3	-	-	CASSPTTAGNTIYF	TGTGCCAGCAGCCCCACGACAGCGGGAAACACCATATATTTT
TRBV5-3	TRBJ1-1	few	-	CARSFTRVNTEAFF	TGTGCCAGAAGCTTTACCAGGGTAAACACTGAAGCTTTCTTT